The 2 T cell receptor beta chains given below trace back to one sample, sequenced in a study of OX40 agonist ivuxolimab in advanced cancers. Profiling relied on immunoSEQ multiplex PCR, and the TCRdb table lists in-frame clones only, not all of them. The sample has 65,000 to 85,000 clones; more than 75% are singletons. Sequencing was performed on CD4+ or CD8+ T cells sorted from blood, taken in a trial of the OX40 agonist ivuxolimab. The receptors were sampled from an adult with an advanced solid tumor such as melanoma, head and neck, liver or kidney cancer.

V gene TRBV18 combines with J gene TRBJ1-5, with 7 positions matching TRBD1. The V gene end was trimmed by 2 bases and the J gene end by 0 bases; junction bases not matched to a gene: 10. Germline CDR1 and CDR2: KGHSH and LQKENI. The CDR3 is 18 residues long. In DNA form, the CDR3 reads TGTGCCAGCTCACCAGGGACAGTCCCCTTCTATAGCAATCAGCCCCAGCATTTT. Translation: CASSPGTVPFYSNQPQHF. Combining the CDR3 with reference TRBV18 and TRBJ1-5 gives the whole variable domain NAGVMQNPRHLVRRRGQEARLRCSPMKGHSHVYWYRQLPEEGLKFMVYLQKENIIDESGMPKERFSAEFPKEGPSILRIQQVVRGDSAAYFCASSPGTVPFYSNQPQHFGDGTRLSIL.

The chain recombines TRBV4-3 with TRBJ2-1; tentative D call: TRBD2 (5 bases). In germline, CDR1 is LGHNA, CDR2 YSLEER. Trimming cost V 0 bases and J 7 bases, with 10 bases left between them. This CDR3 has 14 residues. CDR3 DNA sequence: TGCGCCAGCAGCCAAGAGGTTCGGGGTAATGAGCAGTTCTTC. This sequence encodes CASSQEVRGNEQFF.